The rows below give T cell receptor beta chains drawn from one sample of a study of technical replicates of blood from a few donors. Sequenced by immunoSEQ multiplex PCR; TCRdb stores in-frame clones only, minus some. The sample lists about 54,000 clones, around 94% occurring once. Material for sequencing was T cells isolated from PBMCs. These receptors came from a human donor in good health. Both conserved end residues are part of each CDR3. D genes are given only for firm matches. Only some rows state a clone size, as once, few, many or a class for expanded clones.

TRBD1	TRBV5-4	.	TRBJ1-4	TGTGCCAGCAGCCCGGGCGGACAGGGGGCGGGAAAACTGTTTTTT	CASSPGGQGAGKLFF
.	TRBV5-1	.	TRBJ2-3	TGCGCCAGCAGCGAGACAGAAGATACGCAGTATTTT	CASSETEDTQYF
TRBD1	TRBV11-1	.	TRBJ2-7	TGTGCCAGCGGCCAGCCGGGACAGGGGGCTTTCGAGCAGTACTTC	CASGQPGQGAFEQYF
.	TRBV5-1	.	TRBJ2-7	TGCGCCAGCAGCTTAGACAGGCGCTACGAGCAGTACTTC	CASSLDRRYEQYF
.	TRBV6-5	.	TRBJ1-1	TGTGCCAGCAGTTACGGGCGGGTAGCTTTCTTT	CASSYGRVAFF
TRBD2	TRBV9	.	TRBJ2-1	TGTGCCAGCAGCCCTTCGACTAGCGGATTTTACAATGAGCAGTTCTTC	CASSPSTSGFYNEQFF
.	TRBV11-1	.	TRBJ2-7	TGTGCCAGCAGCTCCCCCGCGGGGTTAACCTACGAGCAGTACTTC	CASSSPAGLTYEQYF
.	TRBV7-8	.	TRBJ1-1	TGTGCCAGCAGCTTAATGACAGAACCTGAAGCTTTCTTT	CASSLMTEPEAFF
.	TRBV5-1	.	TRBJ2-7	TGCGCCAGCAGCTCAACTAGTTCCGAGCAGTACTTC	CASSSTSSEQYF
.	TRBV11-3	.	TRBJ1-5	TGTGCCAGCAGCCCGGACAGCAGTCATCAGCCCCAGCATTTT	CASSPDSSHQPQHF
TRBD2	TRBV5-6	.	TRBJ2-2	TGTGCCAGCAGCTTGGGTGGACTAGCCCCGGGCGGGGAGCTGTTTTTT	CASSLGGLAPGGELFF
TRBD2	TRBV7-8	.	TRBJ2-3	TGTGCCAGCAGCTATGGACTAGTGGCCCACACAGATACGCAGTATTTT	CASSYGLVAHTDTQYF
TRBD2	TRBV29-1	.	TRBJ2-1	TGCAGCGTTGAAGATCCTAGCGGCGGCTACAATGAGCAGTTCTTC	CSVEDPSGGYNEQFF
TRBD1	TRBV5-4	.	TRBJ1-2	TGTGCCAGCAGCTCAACCACAGGGGACCTGTATGGCTACACCTTC	CASSSTTGDLYGYTF
TRBD2	TRBV6-5	.	TRBJ2-7	TGTGCCAGCAGTTCTACTAGCGTTGGAAGCTTCTACGAGCAGTACTTC	CASSSTSVGSFYEQYF
.	TRBV7-9	once	TRBJ2-3	TGTGCCAGCAGACAGCGGGACACAGGATATGATACGCAGTATTTT	CASRQRDTGYDTQYF
.	TRBV5-6	once	TRBJ1-5	TGTGCCAGCAGCTTGAGGTGGCAGGGAATGAGTCAGCCCCAGCATTTT	CASSLRWQGMSQPQHF
.	TRBV5-1	.	TRBJ1-1	TGCGCCAGCAGCTTGGGGGCAGCCGGTGGGAACACTGAAGCTTTCTTT	CASSLGAAGGNTEAFF
TRBD2	TRBV5-5	.	TRBJ2-7	TGTGCCAGCAGTTTGGAGCGGGGGGGTCCCTACGAGCAGTACTTC	CASSLERGGPYEQYF
TRBD1	TRBV5-1	.	TRBJ2-7	TGCGCCAGCAGCTACGGACAGGGCTACGAGCAGTACTTC	CASSYGQGYEQYF
TRBD2	TRBV5-6	.	TRBJ2-2	TGTGCCAGCAGCGGTGGGACTAGCGGGAGATTAAGGTTCTCCGGGGAGCTGTTTTTT	CASSGGTSGRLRFSGELFF
.	TRBV9	.	TRBJ2-6	TGTGCCAGCAGCGATATTAGCCCCTCTGGGGCCAACGTCCTGACTTTC	CASSDISPSGANVLTF
.	TRBV11-3	.	TRBJ1-3	TGTGCCAGCAGCTTAGGAGTCGTGCAGGGGATCTCTGGAAACACCATATATTTT	CASSLGVVQGISGNTIYF
TRBD1	TRBV6-5	.	TRBJ1-3	TGTGCCAGCAGAGAACAGGGGGCGCGAGGAAACACCATATATTTT	CASREQGARGNTIYF
TRBD1	TRBV11-3	.	TRBJ1-3	TGTGCCAGCAGCTTTGGACAGGACGGAAACACCATATATTTT	CASSFGQDGNTIYF
TRBD1	TRBV7-3	.	TRBJ2-1	TGTGCCAGCAGCCAAATTGGACAGGGTCGCAATGAGCAGTTCTTC	CASSQIGQGRNEQFF
.	TRBV5-1	few	TRBJ2-1	TGCGCCAGCAGCTTCAGCAATGAGCAGTTCTTC	CASSFSNEQFF
.	TRBV29-1	.	TRBJ1-1	TGCACTGGCAGTAACACTGAAGCTTTCTTT	CTGSNTEAFF
TRBD1	TRBV7-9	.	TRBJ2-2	TGTGCCAGCAGCTTCGGACAGGTCTACACCGGGGAGCTGTTTTTT	CASSFGQVYTGELFF
TRBD2	TRBV10-3	.	TRBJ2-7	TGTGCCTCTCAGGGAGCGGGGGGGCCCAACGAGCAGTACTTC	CASQGAGGPNEQYF
.	TRBV7-8	.	TRBJ1-4	TGTGCCAGCACCCCTGACATCGGCGGGCTTTCAACTAATGAAAAACTGTTTTTT	CASTPDIGGLSTNEKLFF
TRBD2	TRBV15	.	TRBJ2-3	TGTGCCACCAGCAGAGGGACTAGCGGGAGTACAGATACGCAGTATTTT	CATSRGTSGSTDTQYF
.	TRBV5-1	.	TRBJ2-5	TGCGCCAGCAGCTCTAGAGTTCTAGCGGAGACCCAGTACTTC	CASSSRVLAETQYF
TRBD2	TRBV10-1	.	TRBJ2-5	TGCGCCAGCATGCCCATGACTAGCGGGGGGAGGAAAGAGACCCAGTACTTC	CASMPMTSGGRKETQYF
.	TRBV7-9	.	TRBJ2-7	TGTGCCAGCAGCTCTAGAAGTGGCAGCCGCTCCTACGAGCAGTACTTC	CASSSRSGSRSYEQYF
.	TRBV11-3	.	TRBJ2-1	TGTGCCAGCAGCCAGACAGATTACAATGAGCAGTTCTTC	CASSQTDYNEQFF
.	TRBV9	.	TRBJ1-2	TGTGCCAGCTCCTCCGCGGGGGAGGGCGGGGGCTACACCTTC	CASSSAGEGGGYTF
TRBD1	TRBV11-2	once	TRBJ1-1	TGTGCCAGCAGCCTTGGGACAGGGGGAAACAGAGCTTTCTTT	CASSLGTGGNRAFF
.	TRBV5-1	.	TRBJ1-2	TGCGCCAGCAGCTTGGTGCCCTCGGGGGGGGGCTATGGCTACACCTTC	CASSLVPSGGGYGYTF
TRBD2	TRBV10-1	.	TRBJ2-2	TGCGCCAGCAGCGATAGCGGGGGGGCGAGGAGGGAGCTGTTTTTT	CASSDSGGARRELFF
.	TRBV5-1	.	TRBJ2-7	TGCGCCAGCAGCTTGGCTTTCGGTGCCTACGAGCAGTACTTC	CASSLAFGAYEQYF
TRBD1	TRBV11-2	.	TRBJ2-5	TGTGCCAGCAGCCCCCGAGGACAGGGCGAGACCCAGTACTTC	CASSPRGQGETQYF
.	TRBV5-1	.	TRBJ2-1	TGCGCCAGCAGCTTGGGGGGACGGGAGTGGCAGTTCTTC	CASSLGGREWQFF
.	TRBV6-5	few	TRBJ1-1	TGTGCCAGCCGACTGGGGCGGAACACTGAAGCTTTCTTT	CASRLGRNTEAFF
.	TRBV28	.	TRBJ2-1	TGTGCCAGCAGTGTCCCGGGACTGAGCTCCTACAATGAGCAGTTCTTC	CASSVPGLSSYNEQFF
.	TRBV28	.	TRBJ1-5	TGTGCCAGCCGGGTTCCGATGTATCAGCCCCAGCATTTT	CASRVPMYQPQHF